This T cell receptor beta chain was identified during a study of beta chain features in type 1 diabetes. As to this clone: Distinct nucleotide sequences in the sample also encode this CDR3.

Of the isolated RNA, all was reverse transcribed, and so the sequenced material was expressed TCRB transcripts. The repertoire was sequenced with immunoSEQ multiplex PCR; TCRdb's copy has only in-frame clones and lacks some. Seen here are roughly 500,000 clones, approximately 30% observed once, and the top ten hold 0.065%. The CDR3 is 13 residues long. Germline V CDR1 and CDR2: SQVTM, ANQGSEA. Trimming left V 6 bases short and J 0 bases short, with 9 bases between. This chain connects TRBV29-1 to TRBJ2-1; D might be TRBD2 (6 bases). This receptor was identified in a man aged 18-30 years in good health. Sequenced: naive CD4+ T cells from blood. The CDR3 region is CSVGGPSYNEQFF. The CDR3 DNA reads as TGCAGCGTCGGAGGGCCCTCCTACAATGAGCAGTTCTTC.